This T cell receptor beta chain was obtained from a study of neurological immune-mediated disorders. Study at large: The roughly 34 multiple sclerosis patients comprised around 31 that were relapsing-remitting and 3 that were secondary progressive. Findings and limits, study-wide: Across subjects, no CDR3 amino acid sequence appeared in expanded clones of more than one subject, a finding that suggested private repertoires in all groups. One related-CDR3 cluster, which may be a signature, held the repertoires of 18 of 34 multiple sclerosis patients after phylogenetic grouping.

This clonotype was recorded at least ten times. Its antigen is still unknown. With 10-nucleotide random UMIs, 5'RACE was used to make the cDNA. Using its own MiXCR run on the 5' RACE reads, TCRdb lists one record per CDR3 protein. The sample lists about 70,000 distinct CDR3 sequences; 3% to 4% were seen once. Germline values: CDR1 DFQATT, CDR2 SNEGSKA (reference sequence). This CDR3 is 15 amino acids long. V was clipped by 0 bases and J by 6 bases, with 14 bases between them. The TCR originated in a woman in her forties or fifties with multiple sclerosis. Sequenced material: PBMCs. The rearrangement uses TRBV20-1 and TRBJ1-4, with D perhaps matching TRBD1 (5 bases). DNA of the CDR3: TGCAGTGCTAGAGATTTCGGGTTGGGGGATGAAAAACTGTTTTTT. Its protein product is CSARDFGLGDEKLFF.